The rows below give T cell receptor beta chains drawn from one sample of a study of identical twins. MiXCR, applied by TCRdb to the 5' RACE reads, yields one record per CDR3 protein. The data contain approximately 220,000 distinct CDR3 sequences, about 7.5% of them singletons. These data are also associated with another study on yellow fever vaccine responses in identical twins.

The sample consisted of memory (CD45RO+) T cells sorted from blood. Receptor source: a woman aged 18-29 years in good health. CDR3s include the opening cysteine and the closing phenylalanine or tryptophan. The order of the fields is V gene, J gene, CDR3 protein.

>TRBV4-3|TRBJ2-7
CASSQDGDTGRYEQYF
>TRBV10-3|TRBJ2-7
CAISLGLDYEQYF
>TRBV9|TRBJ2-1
CASSVARGVGDRAYNEQFF
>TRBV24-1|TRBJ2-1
CATSDSTGTGLNEQFF
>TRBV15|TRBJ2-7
CATSSSGFGYEQYF
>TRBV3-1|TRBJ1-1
CASSQDRAGDGCITEAFF
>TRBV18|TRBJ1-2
CASSPGTGGFGYTF
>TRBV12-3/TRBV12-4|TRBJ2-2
CASSPRGWGTGELFF
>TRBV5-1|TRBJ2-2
CASSPGTTGELFF
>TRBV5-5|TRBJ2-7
CASSFEQFSSYEQYF
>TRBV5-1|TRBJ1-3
CASSLEGASGNTIYF
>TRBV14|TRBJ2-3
CASSPGPDTQYF
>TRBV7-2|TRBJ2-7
CASSLDSASNSYEQYF
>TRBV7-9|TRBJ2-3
CASSPLRVADTQYF
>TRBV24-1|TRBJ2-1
CATSDFRGNEQFF
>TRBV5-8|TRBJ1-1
CASSVGRRLLTRAEAFF
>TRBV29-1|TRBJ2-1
CSVGGGGAMNEQFF
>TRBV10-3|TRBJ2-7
CAIRRTSGGTYEQYF
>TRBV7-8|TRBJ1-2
CASSSGTGTNTF
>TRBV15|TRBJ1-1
CATSPRQGNTEAFF
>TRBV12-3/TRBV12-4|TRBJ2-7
CASSLGRVYEQYF
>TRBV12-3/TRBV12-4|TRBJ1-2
CASSAGRQVAAGYTF
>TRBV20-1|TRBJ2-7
CSARAGGHLDYEQYF
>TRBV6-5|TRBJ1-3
CASSYPPGSSGNTIYF
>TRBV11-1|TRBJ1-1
CASSLGVSTSDWRDTEAFF
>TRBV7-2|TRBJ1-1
CASSLDSRVGAEAFF
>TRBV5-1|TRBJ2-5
CASSPTSVSWAQYF
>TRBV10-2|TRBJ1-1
CASSVSGQGNTEAFF
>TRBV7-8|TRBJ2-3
CASSFYRGSADTQYF
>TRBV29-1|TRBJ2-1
CSVGSGWGNEQFF
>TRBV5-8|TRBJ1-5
CASSAGHNQPQHF
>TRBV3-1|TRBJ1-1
CASSRGPRTEAFF
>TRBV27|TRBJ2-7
CASSPGQETYEQYF
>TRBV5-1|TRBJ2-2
CASSLEYNTGELFF
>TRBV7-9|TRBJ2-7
CASSLVVDRGYEQYF
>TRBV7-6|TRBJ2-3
CASSLGRVVAKADTQYF
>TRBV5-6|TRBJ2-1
CASSLEGTSGFLNEQFF
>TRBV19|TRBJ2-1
CASSRYLGLAGPVNEQFF
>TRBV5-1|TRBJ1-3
CASSLAVGGSGNTIYF